The T cell receptor (beta chain) under discussion was sequenced for a study of Ad26.COV2.S vaccination and SARS-CoV-2 variants. Data came from immunoSEQ multiplex PCR; TCRdb stores just in-frame clones and leaves some out. The data contain 380,000 or so clones, 80% to 90% of them singletons. Treatment noted: roughly 20 received Ad26.COV2.S at low or high dose, single or two shots; 5 received placebo; per-sample allocation not given. Each sample was drawn 63 days after the first injection (of vaccine or placebo). The V end lost 0 bases, the J end lost 5 bases, and 14 bases lay between the germline ends. This CDR3 region has 15 residues. The germline V gene encodes CDR1 SGHNT and CDR2 YYREEE (reference sequence).

The clonotype originates from a person aged 18-60 years who received the Ad26.COV2.S COVID-19 vaccine or a placebo. Sequenced material: peripheral blood, taken in a trial of Ad26.COV2.S vaccine versus placebo. The chain joins TRBV5-4 to TRBJ2-5; the D is unclear. The CDR3 DNA sequence: TGTGCCAGCAGCTTGGCGGGCCGCCCTCGGGAGACCCAGTACTTC. Translating it yields CASSLAGRPRETQYF. Filled out from reference TRBV5-4 and TRBJ2-5, the complete variable domain reads ETGVTQSPTHLIKTRGQQVTLRCSSQSGHNTVSWYQQALGQGPQFIFQYYREEENGRGNFPPRFSGLQFPNYSSELNVNALELDDSALYLCASSLAGRPRETQYFGPGTRLLVL.